The sequence of this TCR beta chain was determined in a study of CD8+CD57+ T cells in acquired aplastic anemia. Study-wide context: Sorted CD4+ and CD8+ cells gave a mean 3.2 ug DNA, range roughly 0.18 to 30 ug. Overall study results and limits: About 30 shared CD8+ CDR3s appeared highly expressed within patients' immunodominant clones. Controls did not differ significantly from patients in CD8+ Simpson's diversity.

Comments on this clonotype: The antigen is undetermined.

Genomic DNA, serving as template, underwent TCR beta VDJ and CDR3 profiling. TCRdb processed the reads anew with MiXCR; each CDR3 protein has one entry. The profile shows approximately 270,000 distinct CDR3 sequences, about 56% of them singletons. V lost 6 bases to trimming and J lost 4 bases, with 13 bases between them. The germline V gene encodes CDR1 MNHNY and CDR2 SVGAGI (reference sequence). CDR3 length: 13 amino acids. The chain employs TRBV6-6 and TRBJ2-7; no clear D gene. The sequenced sample was sorted CD4+, CD8+, or CD8+CD57+ T cells (not recorded which) from PBMCs. The clonotype originates from a human donor with severe aplastic anemia or a healthy control (not recorded which). The CDR3 reads CASSLSILYEQYF. Written as DNA, the CDR3 is TGTGCCAGCAGCCTATCTATTCTGTACGAGCAGTACTTC.